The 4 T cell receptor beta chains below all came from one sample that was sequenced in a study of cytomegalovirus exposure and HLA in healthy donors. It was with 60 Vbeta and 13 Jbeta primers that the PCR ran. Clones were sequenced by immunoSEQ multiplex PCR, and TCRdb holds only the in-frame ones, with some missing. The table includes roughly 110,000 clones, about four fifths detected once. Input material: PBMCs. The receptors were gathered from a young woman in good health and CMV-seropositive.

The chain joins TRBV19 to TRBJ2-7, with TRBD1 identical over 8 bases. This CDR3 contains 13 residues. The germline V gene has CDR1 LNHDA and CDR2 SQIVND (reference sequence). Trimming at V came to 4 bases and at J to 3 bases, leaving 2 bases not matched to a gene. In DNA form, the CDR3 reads TGTGCCAGTAGTACTACAGGGGGCTACGAGCAGTACTTC. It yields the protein CASSTTGGYEQYF.

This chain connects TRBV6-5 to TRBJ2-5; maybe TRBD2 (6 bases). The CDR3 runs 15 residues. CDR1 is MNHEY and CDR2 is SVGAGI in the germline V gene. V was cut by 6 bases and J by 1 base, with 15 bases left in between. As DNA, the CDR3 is TGTGCCAGCAGCCGAGGGGTAGCGGCCCAAGAGACCCAGTACTTC. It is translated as CASSRGVAAQETQYF.

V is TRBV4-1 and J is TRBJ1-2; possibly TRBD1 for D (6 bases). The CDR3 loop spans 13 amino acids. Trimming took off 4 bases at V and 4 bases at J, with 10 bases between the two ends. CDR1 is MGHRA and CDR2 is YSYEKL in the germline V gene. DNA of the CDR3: TGCGCCAGCAGCCTCAAGGACAGCTATGGCTACACCTTC. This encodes CASSLKDSYGYTF.

In DNA, the CDR3 is TGTGCCAGCAGCTGGGACAGAAATGAAGCTTTCTTT. It encodes CASSWDRNEAFF. The V and J genes are TRBV7-9 and TRBJ1-1; 7 bases align to TRBD1. Germline V lookup: CDR1 SEHNR, CDR2 FQNEAQ (reference sequence). The CDR3 has 12 residues. J lost 7 bases, V lost 4 bases, and 3 bases had no gene match.